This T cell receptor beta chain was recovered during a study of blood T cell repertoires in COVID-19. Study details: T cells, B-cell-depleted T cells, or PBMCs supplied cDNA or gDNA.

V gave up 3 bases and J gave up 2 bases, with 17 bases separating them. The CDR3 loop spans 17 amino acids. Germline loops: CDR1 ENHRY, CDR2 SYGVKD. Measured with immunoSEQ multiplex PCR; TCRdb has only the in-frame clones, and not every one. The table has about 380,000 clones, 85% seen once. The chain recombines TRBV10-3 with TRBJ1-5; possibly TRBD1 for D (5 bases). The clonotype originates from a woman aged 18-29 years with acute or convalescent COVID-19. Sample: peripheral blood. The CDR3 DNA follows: TGTGCCATCAGTGACGTCGGGGGTGAGCAAGGCAATCAGCCCCAGCATTTT. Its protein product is CAISDVGGEQGNQPQHF.